This T cell receptor (beta chain) stems from a study of blood T cell repertoires in COVID-19. TCRdb keeps only in-frame clones here, not all; method: immunoSEQ multiplex PCR. The table has under 200,000 clones, roughly 85% seen once. The germline gives CDR1 SGHNT, CDR2 YYREEE (reference sequence). This CDR3 comprises 16 residues. V was pared by 4 bases and J by 5 bases, with 14 bases of the junction left unmatched. This TCR was recovered from a young woman with acute or convalescent COVID-19. Sequencing was performed on peripheral blood. The V gene is TRBV5-4, the J gene TRBJ2-7, with 8 bases aligning to TRBD2. CDR3 nucleotides: TGTGCCAGCAGCAGAGTAGCTACGGGAGGGTCCCACGAGCAGTACTTC. Residues: CASSRVATGGSHEQYF.